This T cell receptor beta chain comes out of a study of shared clonotypes between healthy human individuals. Study as a whole: The composition of the donors was a couple of women and a few men aged 18 to 49.

This clone occurred once. The antigen remains unidentified. Assay execution proceeded at the deep level. Clones were sequenced by immunoSEQ multiplex PCR, and TCRdb holds only the in-frame ones, with some missing. The sample holds approximately 2.4 million clones, almost 96% seen once. The CDR3 loop spans 15 amino acids. V was pared by 1 base and J by 4 bases, with 11 bases between. Germline CDR1 is SGHTS and CDR2 is YDEGEE. Negatively enriched CD4+ T cells were divided by CD45RA into naive and memory. The study's findings and limits: As a rule, naive subsets had a larger estimated richness than memory subsets.

Material for sequencing was naive CD4+ T cells sorted from blood. Noted subset: CD45RA+ positively selected. This clonotype was sampled from a man between 18 and 35 years old in good health. The rearrangement uses TRBV5-8 and TRBJ2-2; D call uncertain. The CDR3 bases are TGTGCCAGCAGCTTGTCAGCGAAGGGCACCGGGGAGCTGTTTTTT. Its translation: CASSLSAKGTGELFF.